The 24 T cell receptor beta chains below were found in one sample sequenced in a study of yellow fever vaccine responses in identical twins. From the RT-PCR reads, TCRdb called clonotypes with MiXCR, one entry per CDR3 protein. The table includes fewer than 35,000 distinct CDR3 sequences, more than 45% detected once. This specimen was T cells from blood (PBMCs), unsorted or a sorted subset (not recorded which), taken before or after yellow fever vaccination (not recorded which). Receptors were obtained from a woman aged 18-29 years who received the yellow fever vaccine.

This sequence joins TRBV28 and TRBJ2-1, with 7 bases identical to TRBD2. J lost 7 bases, V lost 7 bases, and 13 bases had no gene match. CDR1 and CDR2 from the germline V gene are MDHEN and SYDVKM. The CDR3 spans 15 residues. In nucleotides, the CDR3 is TGTGCCAGCAAGGAGGCGGGAGAGCTCCGTAATGAGCAGTTCTTC. Protein product: CASKEAGELRNEQFF.

There are a few counts of this clonotype. J is TRBJ1-2 and V is TRBV3-1; D is perhaps TRBD1 (5 bases). V was pared by 4 bases and J by 7 bases, with 13 bases between. CDR1 is LGHDT and CDR2 is YNNKEL in the germline V gene (reference sequence). The CDR3 totals 13 residues. CDR3 nucleotides: TGTGCCAGCAGCCTAGCCGGGACGGCTGGCTACACCTTC. Amino acids: CASSLAGTAGYTF.

This clonotype was detected a few times. V is TRBV20-1 and J is TRBJ2-1, with D perhaps matching TRBD2 (5 bases). CDR3 length equals 13 residues. Germline CDR1 DFQATT, CDR2 SNEGSKA (reference sequence). V shed 4 bases and J shed 4 bases, with 11 bases lying between them. The CDR3 loop is CSATSFNYNEQFF. The DNA for the CDR3 is TGCAGTGCTACTAGCTTCAATTACAATGAGCAGTTCTTC.

This clonotype has only a few counts. CDR3 in DNA: TGTGCCAGCAGTTCAGGAATCGAGGGCAGGGGGCTAGAGACCCAGTACTTC. It is translated as CASSSGIEGRGLETQYF. The chain combines TRBV28 with TRBJ2-5; 8 bases match TRBD1. Germline CDR1 reads MDHEN; CDR2 reads SYDVKM. The junction had 14 bases not matched to a gene; V was cut back by 4 bases and J by 4 bases. The length of the CDR3 is 17 residues.

The gene calls are TRBV29-1 and TRBJ2-1, with 8 bases identical to TRBD2. This CDR3 region has 18 residues. V lost 8 bases and J lost 1; bases outside the gene matches: 19. Germline V gene lookup returns CDR1 SQVTM and CDR2 ANQGSEA. The CDR3 DNA is TGCAGCTTTACTTCCGGGACTAGACGCATGGAATCCTACAATGAGCAGTTCTTC. Its protein product is CSFTSGTRRMESYNEQFF.

This clonotype was seen only a few times. This rearrangement joins TRBV3-1 to TRBJ1-1, with TRBD1 as a possible D gene (5 bases). The CDR3 contains 13 residues. The ends were cut back, 11 bases at V and 5 bases at J, with 18 bases in the middle. Looked up from germline, CDR1 is LGHDT and CDR2 is YNNKEL (reference sequence). The CDR3 coding sequence is TGTGCCTCCAGAGTCGGGGGACGGACTGAAGCTTTCTTT. It specifies CASRVGGRTEAFF.

By sample fraction, this clonotype is medium-sized. The rearrangement links TRBV11-3 to TRBJ2-7; perhaps TRBD2 as D (5 bases). The germline V and J ends were trimmed by 3 bases and 2 bases, with 17 bases remaining between them. The V gene's germline CDR1 is SGHNT and CDR2 YENEEA. This CDR3 is 16 amino acids long. As DNA, the CDR3 is TGTGCCAGCAGCTTGATCGGGGAGCCTGGGACCTACGAGCAGTACTTC. Its protein product is CASSLIGEPGTYEQYF.

This sequence joins TRBV5-1 and TRBJ2-3; 10 nucleotides agree with TRBD2. The CDR3 has 16 amino acids. V shed 4 bases, J shed 2 bases, and the junction held 7 bases outside the gene matches. Germline CDR1 reads SGHRS; CDR2 reads YFSETQ. The CDR3 is CASSRILAGITDTQYF. The CDR3 coding sequence is TGCGCCAGCAGCAGAATACTAGCGGGAATCACAGATACGCAGTATTTT. The variable domain in full, completed from reference TRBV5-1 and TRBJ2-3, reads KAGVTQTPRYLIKTRGQQVTLSCSPISGHRSVSWYQQTPGQGLQFLFEYFSETQRNKGNFPGRFSGRQFSNSRSEMNVSTLELGDSALYLCASSRILAGITDTQYFGPGTRLTVL.

The chain combines TRBV11-1 with TRBJ1-1, with 9 bases identical to TRBD1. Germline trimming cut 5 bases from V and 4 bases from J; bases unmatched to any gene: 11. Germline CDR1 SGHAT, CDR2 FQDESV (reference sequence). This CDR3 spans 16 amino acids. The CDR3 is CASSPDRGYISTEAFF. The CDR3 coding sequence is TGTGCCAGCAGCCCGGACAGGGGCTACATAAGCACTGAAGCTTTCTTT.

There are a few counts of this clonotype. The rearrangement uses TRBV4-1 and TRBJ1-6, with D unresolved. Per germline, CDR1 MGHRA and CDR2 YSYEKL. Deletions cut 2 bases from V and 10 bases from J, with 15 bases between. The CDR3 has 15 residues. The CDR3 is CASSQSTGAGSPLHF. CDR3 bases: TGCGCCAGCAGCCAAAGCACGGGCGCGGGGTCACCCCTCCACTTT.

The chain has TRBV19 and TRBJ2-1, with D hard to call. The length of the CDR3 is 15 residues. Trimming cost V 0 bases and J 0 bases, with 6 bases left between them. The germline gives CDR1 LNHDA, CDR2 SQIVND (reference sequence). CDR3 coding DNA: TGTGCCAGTAGTATAGAGCTAGGCTCCTACAATGAGCAGTTCTTC. It encodes CASSIELGSYNEQFF.

This clonotype was counted a few times. The chain joins TRBV29-1 to TRBJ2-1, with 12 bases that match TRBD1. V lost 4 bases to trimming and J lost 9 bases; unmatched junction nucleotides: 7. This CDR3 has 14 amino acids. From germline, CDR1 is SQVTM and CDR2 ANQGSEA. The CDR3 region is CSVGTGQGAIEQFF. CDR3 nucleotide sequence: TGCAGCGTTGGGACGGGACAGGGGGCAATTGAGCAGTTCTTC.

This rearrangement joins TRBV6-2 or TRBV6-3 to TRBJ2-5; TRBD1 might be the D (5 bases). CDR1 and CDR2 from the germline V gene are MNHEY and SVGEGT. The CDR3 spans 13 residues. V lost 4 bases, J lost 2 bases, and 8 bases lay in between. CDR3 loop: CASSSWTQETQYF. In nucleotides, the CDR3 is TGTGCCAGCAGTTCCTGGACACAAGAGACCCAGTACTTC.

The V call is TRBV9, the J call TRBJ2-7, with no clear D. The CDR3 has 14 amino acids. The germline V gene has CDR1 SGDLS and CDR2 YYNGEE. The germline V and J ends were trimmed by 0 bases and 3 bases, with 10 bases remaining between them. CDR3 sequence (DNA): TGTGCCAGCAGCGTAGGGGTAGAAAACTACGAGCAGTACTTC. Amino acid sequence: CASSVGVENYEQYF.

This chain connects TRBV11-3 to TRBJ2-3, with 8 positions matching TRBD2. The CDR3 covers 15 residues. The V gene's germline CDR1 is SGHNT and CDR2 YENEEA. Losses at the gene ends were 1 base for V and 5 bases for J; bases not matched to a gene: 5. The CDR3 DNA sequence: TGTGCCAGCAGCTTAGCGGGGGGGCCGGGAGATACGCAGTATTTT. This sequence encodes CASSLAGGPGDTQYF.

The CDR3 nucleotides read TGTGCCAGCAGCTTAGAGCTTAGCGGAGCCACAGATACGCAGTATTTT. Protein sequence: CASSLELSGATDTQYF. The chain uses TRBV7-6 and TRBJ2-3, with D possibly matching TRBD2 (6 bases). The CDR3 contains 16 residues. The V end lost 1 base, the J end lost 2 bases, and 13 bases lay between the germline ends. Germline assignment: CDR1 SGHVS and CDR2 FNYEAQ. Filled out from reference TRBV7-6 and TRBJ2-3, the complete variable domain reads GAGVSQSPRYKVTKRGQDVALRCDPISGHVSLYWYRQALGQGPEFLTYFNYEAQQDKSGLPNDRFSAERPEGSISTLTIQRTEQRDSAMYRCASSLELSGATDTQYFGPGTRLTVL.

This sequence joins TRBV10-3 and TRBJ2-1, with TRBD2 as a possible D gene (6 bases). This CDR3 region has 11 residues. The V gene's germline CDR1 is ENHRY and CDR2 SYGVKD. V lost 10 bases and J 7 bases, leaving 11 bases between the germline ends. The CDR3 spells CATNSGNEQFF. The CDR3 DNA sequence: TGTGCCACCAATAGCGGAAATGAGCAGTTCTTC.

This rearrangement joins TRBV9 to TRBJ2-1, with no clear D. The V and J ends lost 0 bases and 4 bases respectively, with 5 bases between them. This CDR3 comprises 13 residues. CDR1 is SGDLS and CDR2 is YYNGEE in the germline V gene. CDR3 in DNA: TGTGCCAGCAGCGTAGCCGGTTACAATGAGCAGTTCTTC. The encoded protein is CASSVAGYNEQFF.

This rearrangement joins TRBV29-1 to TRBJ1-1, with TRBD1 as a possible D gene (6 bases). V was pared by 6 bases and J by 4 bases, with 27 bases between. The CDR3 length is 17 residues. CDR1 is SQVTM and CDR2 is ANQGSEA in the germline V gene. The CDR3 nucleotides read TGCAGCGTGGCCGGGGGGCCAGGGAAAGGGGTTTTCACTGAAGCTTTCTTT. This codes for CSVAGGPGKGVFTEAFF.

The sample holds one count of this clonotype. The gene calls are TRBV24-1 and TRBJ2-4, with a possible D match to TRBD1 (5 bases). The CDR3 spans 14 residues. V dropped 1 base and J dropped 6 bases, with 9 bases sitting between them. Looked up from germline, CDR1 is KGHDR and CDR2 is SFDVKD. Here the CDR3 DNA reads TGTGCCACCAGTGATTTTCGGCAGGGAAACATTCAGTACTTC. Protein: CATSDFRQGNIQYF.

The chain carries TRBV29-1 and TRBJ1-1; weak D call: TRBD1 (6 bases). Germline CDR1 and CDR2: SQVTM and ANQGSEA. This CDR3 spans 12 amino acids. Trimming shortened V by 6 bases and J by 7 bases, and 15 bases separated the two germline ends. CDR3 in amino acids: CSVARGNHEAFF. As DNA, the CDR3 is TGCAGCGTGGCTAGGGGGAACCATGAAGCTTTCTTT.

The chain couples TRBV4-1 to TRBJ1-1; D unresolved. Trimming cost V 0 bases and J 6 bases, with 17 bases left between them. The CDR3 sequence is 16 residues long. Germline values: CDR1 MGHRA, CDR2 YSYEKL. CDR3 amino acids: CASSQELSRTRAEAFF. CDR3 in DNA: TGCGCCAGCAGCCAAGAATTGTCCCGAACCCGGGCTGAAGCTTTCTTT.

The CDR3 DNA reads as TGTGCCAGCAGCTTATCCCCCCTCGGACGCGGGCAGTACTTC. Protein sequence: CASSLSPLGRGQYF. The gene calls are TRBV11-2 and TRBJ2-7, with D unresolved. V was shortened by 2 bases and J by 9 bases, with 17 bases between the two germline ends. The length of the CDR3 is 14 residues. CDR1 is SGHAT and CDR2 is FQNNGV in the germline V gene.

The chain employs TRBV12-3 or TRBV12-4 and TRBJ2-2; D unresolved. The CDR3 has 15 residues. Trimming took off 5 bases at V and 0 bases at J, with 10 bases between the two ends. CDR3 residues: CASSPLTSNTGELFF. CDR3 nucleotides: TGTGCCAGCAGTCCGCTGACATCGAACACCGGGGAGCTGTTTTTT.